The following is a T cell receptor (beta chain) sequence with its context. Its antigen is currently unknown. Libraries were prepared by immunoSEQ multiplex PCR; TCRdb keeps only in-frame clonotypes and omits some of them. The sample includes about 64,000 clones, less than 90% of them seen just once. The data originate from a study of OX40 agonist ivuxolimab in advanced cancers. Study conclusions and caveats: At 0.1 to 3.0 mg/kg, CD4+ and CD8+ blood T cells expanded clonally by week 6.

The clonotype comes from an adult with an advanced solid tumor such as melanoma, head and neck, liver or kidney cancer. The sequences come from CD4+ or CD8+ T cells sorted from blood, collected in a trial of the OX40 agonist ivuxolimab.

The CDR3 coding sequence is TGTGCCAGCAGGGGGGAGACAGGGACCTATTCACCCCTCCACTTT. Protein sequence: CASRGETGTYSPLHF. V usage is TRBV6-1 and J usage is TRBJ1-6, with 7 bases that match TRBD1. Germline V CDR1 and CDR2: MNHNS, SASEGT. J lost 8 bases, V lost 6 bases, and 10 bases had no gene match. This CDR3 has 15 amino acids.